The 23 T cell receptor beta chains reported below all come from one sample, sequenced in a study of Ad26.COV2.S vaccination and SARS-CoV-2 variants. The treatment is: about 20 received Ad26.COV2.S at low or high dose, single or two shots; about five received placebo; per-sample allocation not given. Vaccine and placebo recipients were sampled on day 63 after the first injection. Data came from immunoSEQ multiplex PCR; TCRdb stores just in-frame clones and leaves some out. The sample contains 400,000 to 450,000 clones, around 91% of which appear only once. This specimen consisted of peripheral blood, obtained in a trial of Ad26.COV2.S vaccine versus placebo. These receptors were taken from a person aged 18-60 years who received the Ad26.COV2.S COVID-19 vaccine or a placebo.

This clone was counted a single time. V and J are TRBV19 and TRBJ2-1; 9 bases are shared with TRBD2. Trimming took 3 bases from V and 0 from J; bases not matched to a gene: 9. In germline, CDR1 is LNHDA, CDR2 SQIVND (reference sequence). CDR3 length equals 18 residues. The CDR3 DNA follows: TGTGCCAGTAGTATGGTAGTCGGAGCGGGAGGCTCCTACAATGAGCAGTTCTTC. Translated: CASSMVVGAGGSYNEQFF.

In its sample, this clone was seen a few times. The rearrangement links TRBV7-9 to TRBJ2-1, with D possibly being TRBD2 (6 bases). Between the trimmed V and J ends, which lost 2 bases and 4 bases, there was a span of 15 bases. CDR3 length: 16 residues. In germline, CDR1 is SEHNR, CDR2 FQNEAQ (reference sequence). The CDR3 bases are TGTGCCAGCAGCTTAAGTGGGTCTAGCGAGTACAATGAGCAGTTCTTC. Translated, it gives CASSLSGSSEYNEQFF.

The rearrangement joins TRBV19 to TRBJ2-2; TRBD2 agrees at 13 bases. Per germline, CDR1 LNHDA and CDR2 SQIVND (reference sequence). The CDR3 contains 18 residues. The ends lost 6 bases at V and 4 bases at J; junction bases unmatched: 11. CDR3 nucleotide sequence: TGTGCCAGTAGAATAAGCTTACTAGCGGGAGGGCCCACCGGGGAGCTGTTTTTT. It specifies CASRISLLAGGPTGELFF. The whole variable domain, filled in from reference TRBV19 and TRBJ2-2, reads DGGITQSPKYLFRKEGQNVTLSCEQNLNHDAMYWYRQDPGQGLRLIYYSQIVNDFQKGDIAEGYSVSREKKESFPLTVTSAQKNPTAFYLCASRISLLAGGPTGELFFGEGSRLTVL.

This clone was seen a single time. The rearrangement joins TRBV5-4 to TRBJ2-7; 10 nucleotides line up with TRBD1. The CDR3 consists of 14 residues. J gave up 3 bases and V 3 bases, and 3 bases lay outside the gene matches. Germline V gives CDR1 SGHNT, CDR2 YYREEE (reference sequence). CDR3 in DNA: TGTGCCAGCAGCTACGGGACAGGGGTCTACGAGCAGTACTTC. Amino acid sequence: CASSYGTGVYEQYF.

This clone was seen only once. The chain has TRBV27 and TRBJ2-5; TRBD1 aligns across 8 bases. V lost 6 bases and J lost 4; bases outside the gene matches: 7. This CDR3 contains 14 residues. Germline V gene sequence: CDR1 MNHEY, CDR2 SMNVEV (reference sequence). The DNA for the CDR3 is TGTGCCAGCAGAGAGGCAGGGGGCTTAGAGACCCAGTACTTC. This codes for CASREAGGLETQYF.

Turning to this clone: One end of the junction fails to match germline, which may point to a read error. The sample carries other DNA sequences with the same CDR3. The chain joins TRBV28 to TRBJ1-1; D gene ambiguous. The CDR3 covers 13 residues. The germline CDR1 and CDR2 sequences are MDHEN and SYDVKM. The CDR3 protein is CASRLGMNTEAFF. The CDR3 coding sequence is TGTGCCAGCCGTTTAGGGATGAACACTGAAGCTTTCTTT.

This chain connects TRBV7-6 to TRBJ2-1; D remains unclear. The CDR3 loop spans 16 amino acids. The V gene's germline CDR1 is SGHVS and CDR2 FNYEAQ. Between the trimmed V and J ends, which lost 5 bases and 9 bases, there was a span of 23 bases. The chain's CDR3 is CASSPSSVILFGEQFF. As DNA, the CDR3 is TGTGCCAGCAGCCCCTCTTCGGTTATCTTATTCGGTGAGCAGTTCTTC.

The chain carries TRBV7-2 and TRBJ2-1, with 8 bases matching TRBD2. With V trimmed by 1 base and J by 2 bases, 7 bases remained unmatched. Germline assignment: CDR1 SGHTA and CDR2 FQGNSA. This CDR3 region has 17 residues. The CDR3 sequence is CASSLEGGRIPYNEQFF. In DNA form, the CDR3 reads TGTGCCAGCAGCTTAGAGGGCGGGAGGATCCCCTACAATGAGCAGTTCTTC.

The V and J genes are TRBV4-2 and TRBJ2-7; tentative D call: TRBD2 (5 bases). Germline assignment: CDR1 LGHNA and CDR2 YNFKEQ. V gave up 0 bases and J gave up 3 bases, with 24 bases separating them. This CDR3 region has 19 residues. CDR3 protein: CASSQDPRGSNLLLYEQYF. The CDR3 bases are TGTGCCAGCAGCCAAGATCCGCGCGGGTCTAATCTACTCCTCTACGAGCAGTACTTC.

The CDR3 reads CASGDRGASYEQYF. The CDR3 coding sequence is TGTGCCAGCGGGGACAGGGGGGCCTCCTACGAGCAGTACTTC. J is TRBJ2-7 and V is TRBV27; TRBD1 aligns across 11 bases. Germline assignment: CDR1 MNHEY and CDR2 SMNVEV (reference sequence). The CDR3 consists of 14 residues. After removal of 8 bases from V and 0 bases from J, the junction contained 3 bases not matched to a gene.

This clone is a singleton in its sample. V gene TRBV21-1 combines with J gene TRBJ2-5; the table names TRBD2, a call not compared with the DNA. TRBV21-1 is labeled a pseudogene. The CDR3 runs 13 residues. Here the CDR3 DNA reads TGTGCCAGCAGCACTAGCGGGAAAGAGACCCAGTACTTC. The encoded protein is CASSTSGKETQYF.

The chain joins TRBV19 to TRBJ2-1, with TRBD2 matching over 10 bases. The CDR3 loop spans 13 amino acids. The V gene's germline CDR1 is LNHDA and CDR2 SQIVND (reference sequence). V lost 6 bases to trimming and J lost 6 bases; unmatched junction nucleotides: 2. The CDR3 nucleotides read TGTGCCAGTAGCACTAGCGGGGTCAATGAGCAGTTCTTC. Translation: CASSTSGVNEQFF.

CDR3 sequence (DNA): TGTGCCAGTTCCGACACTGGGACAGCAAGTTCACCCCTCCACTTT. It codes for CASSDTGTASSPLHF. The J gene is TRBJ1-6, the V gene TRBV19, with 7 bases fitting TRBD1. This CDR3 spans 15 amino acids. V gave up 8 bases and J gave up 9 bases; unmatched junction bases: 13. Germline CDR1 LNHDA, CDR2 SQIVND (reference sequence). The whole variable domain, remainder taken from reference TRBV19 and TRBJ1-6, is DGGITQSPKYLFRKEGQNVTLSCEQNLNHDAMYWYRQDPGQGLRLIYYSQIVNDFQKGDIAEGYSVSREKKESFPLTVTSAQKNPTAFYLCASSDTGTASSPLHFGNGTRLTVT.

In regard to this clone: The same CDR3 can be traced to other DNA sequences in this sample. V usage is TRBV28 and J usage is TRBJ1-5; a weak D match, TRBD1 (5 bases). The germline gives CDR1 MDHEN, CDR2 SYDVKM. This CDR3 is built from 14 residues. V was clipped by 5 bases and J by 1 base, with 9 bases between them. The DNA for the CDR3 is TGTGCCAGCAGTCTGGGGGGGAGCAATCAGCCCCAGCATTTT. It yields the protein CASSLGGSNQPQHF.

CDR3 in DNA: TGTGCGACAGAGGGAGTTGGGACCGGGGAGCTGTTTTTT. Translating it yields CATEGVGTGELFF. V usage is TRBV7-2 and J usage is TRBJ2-2; tentatively, D is TRBD1 or TRBD2 (5 bases each). The CDR3 loop spans 13 amino acids. Germline CDR1 and CDR2: SGHTA and FQGNSA.

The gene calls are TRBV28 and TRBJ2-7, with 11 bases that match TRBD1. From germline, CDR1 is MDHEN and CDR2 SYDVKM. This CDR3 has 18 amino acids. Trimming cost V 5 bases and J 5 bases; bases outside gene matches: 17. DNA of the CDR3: TGTGCCAGCAGTATCGAGGACAGGGGGCGAAGGGCGATCCACGAGCAGTACTTC. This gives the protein CASSIEDRGRRAIHEQYF.

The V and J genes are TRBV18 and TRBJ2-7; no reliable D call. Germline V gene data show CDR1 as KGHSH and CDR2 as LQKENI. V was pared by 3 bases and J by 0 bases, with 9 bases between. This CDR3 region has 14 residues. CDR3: CASSPSRSSYEQYF. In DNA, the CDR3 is TGTGCCAGCTCACCTTCCCGGAGCTCCTACGAGCAGTACTTC.

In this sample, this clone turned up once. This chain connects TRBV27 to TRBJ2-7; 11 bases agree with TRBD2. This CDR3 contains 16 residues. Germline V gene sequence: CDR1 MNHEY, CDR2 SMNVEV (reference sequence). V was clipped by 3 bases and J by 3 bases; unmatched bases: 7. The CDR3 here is CASSLVGTSGSYEQYF. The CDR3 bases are TGTGCCAGCAGTTTGGTCGGGACTAGCGGTAGCTACGAGCAGTACTTC.

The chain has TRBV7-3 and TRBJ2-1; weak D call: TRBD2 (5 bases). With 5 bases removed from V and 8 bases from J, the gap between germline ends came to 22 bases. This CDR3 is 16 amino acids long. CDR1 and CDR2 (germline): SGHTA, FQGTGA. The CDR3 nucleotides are TGTGCCAGCAGCACCCCGACTATTCCCGGACGGGATGAGCAGTTCTTC. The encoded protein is CASSTPTIPGRDEQFF. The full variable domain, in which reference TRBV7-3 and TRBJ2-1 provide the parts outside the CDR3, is GAGVSQTPSNKVTEKGKYVELRCDPISGHTALYWYRQSLGQGPEFLIYFQGTGAADDSGLPNDRFFAVRPEGSVSTLKIQRTERGDSAVYLCASSTPTIPGRDEQFFGPGTRLTVL.

CDR3 residues: CATSRPGTGHEKLFF. DNA for the CDR3: TGTGCCACCAGCCGCCCCGGGACAGGGCATGAAAAACTGTTTTTT. The chain has TRBV15 and TRBJ1-4, with 9 bases lining up with TRBD1. The junction had 7 bases not matched to a gene; V was cut back by 5 bases and J by 6 bases. Germline values: CDR1 LNHNV, CDR2 YYDKDF (reference sequence). The CDR3 has 15 residues.

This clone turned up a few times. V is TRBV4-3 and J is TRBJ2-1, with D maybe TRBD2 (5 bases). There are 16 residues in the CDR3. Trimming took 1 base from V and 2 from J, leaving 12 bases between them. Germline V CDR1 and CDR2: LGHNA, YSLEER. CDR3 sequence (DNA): TGCGCCAGCAGCCAAGGAGGGCAGCGGACCTACAATGAGCAGTTCTTC. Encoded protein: CASSQGGQRTYNEQFF.

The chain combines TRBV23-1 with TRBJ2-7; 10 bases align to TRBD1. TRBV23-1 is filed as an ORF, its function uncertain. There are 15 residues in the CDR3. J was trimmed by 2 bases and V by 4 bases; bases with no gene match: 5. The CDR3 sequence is CASSLRDRGPYEQYF. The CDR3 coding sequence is TGCGCCAGCAGTCTCCGGGACAGGGGCCCCTACGAGCAGTACTTC.

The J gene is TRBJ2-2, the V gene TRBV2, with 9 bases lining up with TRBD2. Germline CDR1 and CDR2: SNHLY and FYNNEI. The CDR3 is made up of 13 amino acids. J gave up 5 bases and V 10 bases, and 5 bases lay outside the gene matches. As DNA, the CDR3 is TGTGCCACCGGACTAGCGAGAACCGGGGAGCTGTTTTTT. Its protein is CATGLARTGELFF.